This is a list of T cell receptor beta chains from one sample in a study of shared clonotypes between healthy human individuals. Assay used: immunoSEQ multiplex PCR; TCRdb lists only in-frame clones, some missing. The sample has nearly 2 million clones; about 94% are singletons. What was sequenced was naive CD8+ T cells sorted from blood. These receptors originate from a man aged 18 to 30 in good health. Each CDR3 is given with its conserved first and last residue. Each record gives: V gene, J gene, clone size, D gene, CDR3 protein, CDR3 DNA. The D gene is left open where the match is weak. Size is omitted from some rows. Given values are once, few, many or a class for expanded clones.

V: TRBV7-9; J: TRBJ1-4; size: -; D: TRBD1; CDR3: CASSSDRSNEKLFF; DNA: TGTGCCAGCAGTTCGGACAGGTCTAATGAAAAACTGTTTTTT
V: TRBV5-4; J: TRBJ2-7; size: -; D: -; CDR3: CASSLGAAEQYF; DNA: TGTGCCAGCAGCTTGGGGGCAGCCGAGCAGTACTTC
V: TRBV6-4; J: TRBJ1-1; size: -; D: -; CDR3: CASSDSPKNTEAFF; DNA: TGTGCCAGCAGTGATTCCCCGAAGAACACTGAAGCTTTCTTT
V: TRBV5-1; J: TRBJ2-1; size: few; D: -; CDR3: CASSLRGYNEQFF; DNA: TGCGCCAGCAGCTTACGGGGGTACAATGAGCAGTTCTTC
V: TRBV12-2; J: TRBJ1-6; size: -; D: -; CDR3: CASRPPTGFSSYNSPLHF; DNA: TGTGCAAGTCGCCCACCAACAGGGTTTAGCTCCTATAATTCACCCCTCCACTTT
V: TRBV5-4; J: TRBJ1-1; size: -; D: -; CDR3: CASSLTGTEAFF; DNA: TGTGCCAGCAGCTTAACGGGGACTGAAGCTTTCTTT
V: TRBV6-5; J: TRBJ2-5; size: -; D: TRBD2; CDR3: CASSYYGGEETQYF; DNA: TGTGCCAGCAGTTATTACGGGGGGGAAGAGACCCAGTACTTC
V: TRBV19; J: TRBJ2-2; size: -; D: -; CDR3: CASSIDLPGELFF; DNA: TGTGCCAGTAGTATAGATCTCCCCGGGGAGCTGTTTTTT
V: TRBV28; J: TRBJ1-3; size: once; D: -; CDR3: CASTQGAEGHGNTIYF; DNA: TGTGCCAGCACCCAAGGCGCGGAGGGGCATGGAAACACCATATATTTT
V: TRBV10-3; J: TRBJ1-2; size: -; D: -; CDR3: CAISDPGYGYTF; DNA: TGTGCCATCAGTGACCCGGGCTATGGCTACACCTTC
V: TRBV4-1; J: TRBJ1-4; size: -; D: -; CDR3: CASSQGPTGPNEKLFF; DNA: TGCGCCAGCAGCCAAGGCCCGACAGGCCCAAATGAAAAACTGTTTTTT
V: TRBV25-1; J: TRBJ2-5; size: -; D: -; CDR3: CASSDREGQETQYF; DNA: TGTGCCAGCAGCGATCGAGAGGGCCAAGAGACCCAGTACTTC
V: TRBV5-1; J: TRBJ2-7; size: -; D: -; CDR3: CASSLPPPNEQYF; DNA: TGCGCCAGCAGCTTGCCCCCTCCGAACGAGCAGTACTTC
V: TRBV28; J: TRBJ1-5; size: -; D: -; CDR3: CASSFGSSNQPQHF; DNA: TGTGCCAGCAGTTTCGGAAGTAGCAATCAGCCCCAGCATTTT
V: TRBV28; J: TRBJ1-1; size: -; D: -; CDR3: CASSLSAGWGAAFF; DNA: TGTGCCAGCAGTTTATCGGCGGGGTGGGGAGCAGCTTTCTTT
V: TRBV4-3; J: TRBJ2-5; size: -; D: -; CDR3: CASSQGVSAEGETQYF; DNA: TGCGCCAGCAGCCAAGGTGTTAGCGCTGAAGGAGAGACCCAGTACTTC
V: TRBV30; J: TRBJ2-1; size: -; D: -; CDR3: CAWTLGVSGHEQFF; DNA: TGTGCCTGGACCCTCGGGGTGAGCGGTCATGAGCAGTTCTTC
V: TRBV11-2; J: TRBJ1-1; size: -; D: -; CDR3: CASSLVAGWTEAFF; DNA: TGTGCCAGCAGCTTAGTAGCGGGTTGGACTGAAGCTTTCTTT
V: TRBV12-5; J: TRBJ1-3; size: -; D: -; CDR3: CASGGSGNTIYF; DNA: TGTGCTAGTGGTGGCAGTGGAAACACCATATATTTT
V: TRBV6-6; J: TRBJ1-2; size: -; D: -; CDR3: CASSYSGLFNYGYTF; DNA: TGTGCCAGCAGTTACTCCGGCCTGTTTAACTATGGCTACACCTTC
V: TRBV5-6; J: TRBJ1-3; size: -; D: -; CDR3: CASSRVYGNTIYF; DNA: TGTGCCAGCAGCAGGGTTTATGGAAACACCATATATTTT
V: TRBV5-1; J: TRBJ2-7; size: once; D: -; CDR3: CASSKTGGEQYF; DNA: TGCGCCAGCAGCAAGACGGGTGGCGAGCAGTACTTC
V: TRBV10-3; J: TRBJ2-7; size: -; D: TRBD1; CDR3: CAISESGEGAHPYEQYF; DNA: TGTGCCATCAGTGAGTCTGGTGAGGGGGCCCATCCCTACGAGCAGTACTTC
V: TRBV19; J: TRBJ1-1; size: -; D: -; CDR3: CASSLASWGLKNTEAFF; DNA: TGTGCCAGTAGCCTTGCCTCCTGGGGACTGAAGAACACTGAAGCTTTCTTT
V: TRBV27; J: TRBJ2-7; size: -; D: -; CDR3: CASSSRGAGYEQYF; DNA: TGTGCCAGCAGCTCCAGAGGGGCGGGGTACGAGCAGTACTTC
V: TRBV12-2; J: TRBJ2-5; size: -; D: -; CDR3: CASRLGGRQETQYF; DNA: TGTGCAAGTCGCTTAGGGGGTAGACAAGAGACCCAGTACTTC
V: TRBV4-3; J: TRBJ1-6; size: -; D: TRBD1; CDR3: CASSQVTGGVSPLHF; DNA: TGCGCCAGCAGCCAAGTGACAGGGGGGGTTTCACCCCTCCACTTT
V: TRBV10-1; J: TRBJ2-5; size: -; D: -; CDR3: CATSEGGAMETQYF; DNA: TGCGCCACCTCTGAAGGGGGGGCGATGGAGACCCAGTACTTC
V: TRBV2; J: TRBJ2-3; size: -; D: TRBD1; CDR3: CASSEYEGTDFTDTQYF; DNA: TGTGCCAGCAGTGAATATGAAGGGACAGACTTCACAGATACGCAGTATTTT
V: TRBV9; J: TRBJ2-7; size: -; D: -; CDR3: CASSVGEGRFEQYF; DNA: TGTGCCAGCAGCGTAGGGGAAGGTAGGTTCGAGCAGTACTTC
V: TRBV10-3; J: TRBJ2-1; size: -; D: -; CDR3: CAISKRAGEQFF; DNA: TGTGCCATCAGTAAAAGAGCAGGAGAGCAGTTCTTC
V: TRBV5-4; J: TRBJ1-2; size: -; D: -; CDR3: CASSLGDVGGGYYGYTF; DNA: TGTGCCAGCAGCTTGGGGGACGTCGGTGGGGGATACTATGGCTACACCTTC
V: TRBV9; J: TRBJ1-2; size: -; D: TRBD1; CDR3: CASSVRTGQIHYGYTF; DNA: TGTGCCAGCAGCGTACGGACAGGGCAAATACACTATGGCTACACCTTC
V: TRBV27; J: TRBJ1-4; size: -; D: -; CDR3: CASSFNANEKLFF; DNA: TGTGCCAGCAGTTTTAATGCTAATGAAAAACTGTTTTTT
V: TRBV2; J: TRBJ1-5; size: once; D: -; CDR3: CASSDQGNSNQPQHF; DNA: TGTGCCAGCAGTGACCAAGGCAATAGCAATCAGCCCCAGCATTTT
V: TRBV13; J: TRBJ2-7; size: -; D: TRBD2; CDR3: CASSSLAGGLYEQYF; DNA: TGTGCCAGCAGCTCCCTAGCGGGGGGCCTCTACGAGCAGTACTTC
V: TRBV4-2; J: TRBJ1-1; size: -; D: -; CDR3: CASSQDWSGLRHGNTEAFF; DNA: TGTGCCAGCAGCCAAGATTGGTCAGGGCTAAGACATGGGAACACTGAAGCTTTCTTT
V: TRBV30; J: TRBJ2-2; size: once; D: TRBD1; CDR3: CAWDPGQSTGELFF; DNA: TGTGCCTGGGACCCGGGACAGAGCACCGGGGAGCTGTTTTTT
V: TRBV7-9; J: TRBJ1-5; size: -; D: -; CDR3: CASRKDNDQPQHF; DNA: TGTGCCAGCAGAAAAGACAACGATCAGCCCCAGCATTTT
V: TRBV7-8; J: TRBJ2-7; size: -; D: -; CDR3: CASSLPQDYEQYF; DNA: TGTGCCAGCAGCTTACCCCAGGACTACGAGCAGTACTTC
V: TRBV28; J: TRBJ2-3; size: -; D: -; CDR3: CASSFRPTDTQYF; DNA: TGTGCCAGCAGTTTCCGGCCCACAGATACGCAGTATTTT
V: TRBV9; J: TRBJ2-1; size: -; D: -; CDR3: CASSAMGVVDPYNEQFF; DNA: TGTGCCAGCAGCGCAATGGGGGTGGTGGACCCCTACAATGAGCAGTTCTTC
V: TRBV7-7; J: TRBJ2-6; size: once; D: -; CDR3: CASSPQSRANVLTF; DNA: TGTGCCAGCAGCCCACAAAGTCGGGCCAACGTCCTGACTTTC
V: TRBV6-1; J: TRBJ2-1; size: -; D: -; CDR3: CASTNTIASYNEQFF; DNA: TGTGCCAGCACCAATACTATAGCTTCCTACAATGAGCAGTTCTTC
V: TRBV27; J: TRBJ2-2; size: -; D: -; CDR3: CASSSGTNTGELFF; DNA: TGTGCCAGCAGTTCAGGAACGAACACCGGGGAGCTGTTTTTT
V: TRBV13; J: TRBJ2-7; size: -; D: TRBD2; CDR3: CASSYSGRGYEQYF; DNA: TGTGCCAGCAGTTATAGCGGGAGGGGATACGAGCAGTACTTC
V: TRBV27; J: TRBJ2-7; size: -; D: -; CDR3: CASSLYGNAIYEQYF; DNA: TGTGCCAGCAGTTTATATGGTAATGCCATCTACGAGCAGTACTTC
V: TRBV2; J: TRBJ2-7; size: -; D: -; CDR3: CASSEGTVLNPTYEQYF; DNA: TGTGCCAGCAGTGAAGGGACAGTCCTAAACCCAACCTACGAGCAGTACTTC
V: TRBV19; J: TRBJ2-7; size: -; D: TRBD1; CDR3: CASSARDRVDEQYF; DNA: TGTGCCAGTAGTGCCCGGGACAGGGTCGACGAGCAGTACTTC
V: TRBV7-9; J: TRBJ2-7; size: -; D: -; CDR3: CASSFGRLRSYEQYF; DNA: TGTGCCAGCAGCTTCGGACGACTCCGATCCTACGAGCAGTACTTC
V: TRBV4-3; J: TRBJ2-1; size: -; D: -; CDR3: CASSQDASLSAGYYNEQFF; DNA: TGCGCCAGCAGCCAAGATGCTTCCCTCAGCGCGGGTTACTACAATGAGCAGTTCTTC
V: TRBV2; J: TRBJ2-7; size: once; D: TRBD2; CDR3: CASSDLAGGSSEQYF; DNA: TGTGCCAGCAGTGACCTAGCGGGAGGCAGCAGCGAGCAGTACTTC
V: TRBV27; J: TRBJ2-1; size: -; D: -; CDR3: CASTGIESSYNEQFF; DNA: TGTGCCAGCACAGGGATCGAGAGCTCCTACAATGAGCAGTTCTTC
V: TRBV18; J: TRBJ2-7; size: -; D: TRBD1; CDR3: CASSDPGQGASYEQYF; DNA: TGTGCCAGCTCAGACCCGGGACAGGGGGCATCTTACGAGCAGTACTTC
V: TRBV7-7; J: TRBJ2-1; size: -; D: -; CDR3: CASSLSMGLDEQFF; DNA: TGTGCTAGCAGCTTATCGATGGGGCTGGATGAGCAGTTCTTC